This TCR beta chain originates from a study of regulatory T cells in long-lasting Graves disease. CDR3-region Arm-PCR and iRepertoire HTBI primers produced the TCR beta libraries. Each CDR3 protein is one row after TCRdb ran MiXCR on the multiplex PCR reads. Of some 280,000 distinct CDR3 sequences in the sample, 22% were seen once. This CDR3 has 16 amino acids. Per the germline V gene, CDR1 is SQVTM and CDR2 is ANQGSEA. The junction had 16 bases not matched to a gene; V was cut back by 6 bases and J by 5 bases. This clonotype was seen at least ten times. This sample's time point: persistent/refractory GD, antithyroid drugs over 5 years with positive TRAb. The TCR library used RNA extracted from PBMCs.

The receptor was isolated from a female donor with Graves disease. V and J are TRBV29-1 and TRBJ2-5; 9 nucleotides line up with TRBD1. Material: peripheral blood mononuclear cells (PBMCs), obtained when the disease was refractory, from a patient treated with antithyroid drugs. The CDR3 sequence is CSVGPTTGTGRETQYF. The CDR3 DNA reads TGCAGCGTGGGACCGACCACCGGGACAGGGAGGGAGACCCAGTACTTC.